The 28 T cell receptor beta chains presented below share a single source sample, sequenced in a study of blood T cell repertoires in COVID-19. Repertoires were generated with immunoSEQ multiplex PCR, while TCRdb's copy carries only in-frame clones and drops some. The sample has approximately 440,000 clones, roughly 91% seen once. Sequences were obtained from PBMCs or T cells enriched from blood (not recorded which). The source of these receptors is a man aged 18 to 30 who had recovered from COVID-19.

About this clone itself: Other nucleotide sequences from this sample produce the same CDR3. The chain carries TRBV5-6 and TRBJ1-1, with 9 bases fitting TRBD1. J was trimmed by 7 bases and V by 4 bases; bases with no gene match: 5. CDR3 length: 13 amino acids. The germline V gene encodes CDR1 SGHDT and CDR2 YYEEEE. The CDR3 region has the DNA TGTGCCAGCAGCCTGACAGGGGGAGGTGAAGCTTTCTTT. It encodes CASSLTGGGEAFF.

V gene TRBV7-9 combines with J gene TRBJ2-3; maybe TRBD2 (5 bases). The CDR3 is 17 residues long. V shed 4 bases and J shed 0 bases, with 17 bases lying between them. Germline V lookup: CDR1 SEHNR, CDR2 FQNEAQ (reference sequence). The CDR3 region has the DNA TGTGCCAGCAGCTCCCTGGGTAGACTAAGGAGCACAGATACGCAGTATTTT. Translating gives CASSSLGRLRSTDTQYF.

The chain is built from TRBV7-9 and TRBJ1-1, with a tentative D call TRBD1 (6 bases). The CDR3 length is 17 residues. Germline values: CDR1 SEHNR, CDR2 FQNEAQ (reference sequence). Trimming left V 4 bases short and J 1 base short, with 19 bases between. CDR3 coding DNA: TGTGCCAGCAGCTCATCCTTAGGGGGACGGGAGAACACTGAAGCTTTCTTT. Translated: CASSSSLGGRENTEAFF.

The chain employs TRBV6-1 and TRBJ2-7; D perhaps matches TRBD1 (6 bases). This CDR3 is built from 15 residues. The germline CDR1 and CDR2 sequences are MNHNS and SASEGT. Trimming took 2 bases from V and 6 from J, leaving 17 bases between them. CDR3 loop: CASSESAPRTAEQYF. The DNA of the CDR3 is TGTGCCAGCAGTGAATCCGCCCCTCGGACAGCCGAGCAGTACTTC.

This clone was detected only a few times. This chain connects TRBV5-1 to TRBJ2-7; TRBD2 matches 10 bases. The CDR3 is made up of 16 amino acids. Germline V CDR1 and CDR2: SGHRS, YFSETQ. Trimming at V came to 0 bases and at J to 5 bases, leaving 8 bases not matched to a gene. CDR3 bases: TGCGCCAGCAGCTTGGCCGGGACTAGCGTGCGCAACGAGCAGTACTTC. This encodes CASSLAGTSVRNEQYF.

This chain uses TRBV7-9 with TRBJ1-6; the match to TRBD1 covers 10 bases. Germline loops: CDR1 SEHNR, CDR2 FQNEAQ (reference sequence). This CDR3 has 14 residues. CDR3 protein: CVVDRDRGNSPLHF. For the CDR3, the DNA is TGTGTCGTGGACAGGGACAGGGGTAATTCACCCCTCCACTTT.

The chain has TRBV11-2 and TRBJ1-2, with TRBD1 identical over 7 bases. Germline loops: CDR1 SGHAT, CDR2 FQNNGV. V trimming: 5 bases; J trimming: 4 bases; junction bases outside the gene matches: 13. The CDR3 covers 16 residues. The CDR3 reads CASSPLASGTVYGYTF. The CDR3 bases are TGTGCCAGCAGCCCTTTAGCATCCGGGACAGTCTATGGCTACACCTTC.

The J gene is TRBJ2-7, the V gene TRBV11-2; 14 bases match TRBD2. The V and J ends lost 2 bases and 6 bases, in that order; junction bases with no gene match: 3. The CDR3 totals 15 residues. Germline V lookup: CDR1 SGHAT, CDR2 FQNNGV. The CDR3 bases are TGTGCCAGCAGCTTACAAGGACTAGCGGGAGGCGAGCAGTACTTC. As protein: CASSLQGLAGGEQYF.

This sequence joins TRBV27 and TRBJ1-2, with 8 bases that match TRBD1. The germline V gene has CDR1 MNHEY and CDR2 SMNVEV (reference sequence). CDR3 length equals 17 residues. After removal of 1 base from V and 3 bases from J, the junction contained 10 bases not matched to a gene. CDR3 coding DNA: TGTGCCAGCAGTTTATATCGCAGGGGGCGGTTTGACTATGGCTACACCTTC. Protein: CASSLYRRGRFDYGYTF.

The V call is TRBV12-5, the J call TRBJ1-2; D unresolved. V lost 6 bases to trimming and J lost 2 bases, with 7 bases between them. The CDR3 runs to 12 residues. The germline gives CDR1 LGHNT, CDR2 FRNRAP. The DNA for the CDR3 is TGTGCTAGTGGGGCGGCGAACTATGGCTACACCTTC. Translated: CASGAANYGYTF.

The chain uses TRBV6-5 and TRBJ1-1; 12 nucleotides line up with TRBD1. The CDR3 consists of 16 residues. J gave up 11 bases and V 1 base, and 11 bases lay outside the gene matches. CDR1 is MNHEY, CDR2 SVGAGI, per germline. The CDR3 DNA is TGTGCCAGCAGTTACTACTCCGGGACAGGGGGCGCGGAGGCTTTCTTT. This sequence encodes CASSYYSGTGGAEAFF.

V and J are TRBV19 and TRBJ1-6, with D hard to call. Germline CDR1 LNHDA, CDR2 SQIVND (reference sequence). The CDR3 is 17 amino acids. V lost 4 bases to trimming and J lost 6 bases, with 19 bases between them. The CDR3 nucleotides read TGTGCCAGTAGTACCCAGCCCGTTCCGGGAGTTAATTCACCCCTCCACTTT. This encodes CASSTQPVPGVNSPLHF.

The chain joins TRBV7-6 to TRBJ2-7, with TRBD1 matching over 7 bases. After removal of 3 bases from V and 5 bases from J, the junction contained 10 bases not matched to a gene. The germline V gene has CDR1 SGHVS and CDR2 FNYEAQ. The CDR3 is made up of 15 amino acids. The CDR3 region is CASSLEGGAANEQYF. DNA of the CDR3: TGTGCCAGCAGCTTGGAAGGGGGCGCCGCCAACGAGCAGTACTTC.

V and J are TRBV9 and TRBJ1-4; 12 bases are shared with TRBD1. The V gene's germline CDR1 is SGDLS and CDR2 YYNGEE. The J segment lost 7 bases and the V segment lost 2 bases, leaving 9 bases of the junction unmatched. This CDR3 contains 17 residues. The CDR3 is CASSVGTGGYGREKLFF. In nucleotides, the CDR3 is TGTGCCAGCAGCGTCGGGACAGGGGGCTACGGACGTGAAAAACTGTTTTTT.

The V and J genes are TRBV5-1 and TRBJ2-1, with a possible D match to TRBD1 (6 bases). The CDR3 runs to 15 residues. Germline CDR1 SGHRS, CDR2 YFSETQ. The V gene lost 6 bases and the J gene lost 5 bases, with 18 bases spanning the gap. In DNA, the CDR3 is TGCGCCAGCAACCCCGGAGACAGGACCGACAATGAGCAGTTCTTC. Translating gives CASNPGDRTDNEQFF.

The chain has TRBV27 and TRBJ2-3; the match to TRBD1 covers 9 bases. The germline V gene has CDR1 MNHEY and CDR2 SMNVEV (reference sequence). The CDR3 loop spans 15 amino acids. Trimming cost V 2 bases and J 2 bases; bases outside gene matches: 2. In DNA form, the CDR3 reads TGTGCCAGCAGTTTAAGGGACAGGGTCACAGATACGCAGTATTTT. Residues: CASSLRDRVTDTQYF.

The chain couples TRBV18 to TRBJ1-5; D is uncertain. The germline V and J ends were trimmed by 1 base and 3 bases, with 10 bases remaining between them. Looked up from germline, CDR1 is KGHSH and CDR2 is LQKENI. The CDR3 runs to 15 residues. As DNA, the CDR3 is TGTGCCAGCTCACCACGACCGAGGGACAATCAGCCCCAGCATTTT. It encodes CASSPRPRDNQPQHF. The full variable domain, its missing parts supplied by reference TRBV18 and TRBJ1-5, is NAGVMQNPRHLVRRRGQEARLRCSPMKGHSHVYWYRQLPEEGLKFMVYLQKENIIDESGMPKERFSAEFPKEGPSILRIQQVVRGDSAAYFCASSPRPRDNQPQHFGDGTRLSIL.

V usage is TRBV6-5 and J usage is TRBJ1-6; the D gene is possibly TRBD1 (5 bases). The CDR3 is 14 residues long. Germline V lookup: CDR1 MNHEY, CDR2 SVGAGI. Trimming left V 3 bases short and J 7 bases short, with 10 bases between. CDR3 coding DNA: TGTGCCAGCAGTTATGGGGGGGAAAATTCACCCCTCCACTTT. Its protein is CASSYGGENSPLHF.

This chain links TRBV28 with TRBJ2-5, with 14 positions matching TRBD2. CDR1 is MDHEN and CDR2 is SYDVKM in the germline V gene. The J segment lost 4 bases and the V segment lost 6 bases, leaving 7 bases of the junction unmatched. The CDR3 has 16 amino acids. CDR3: CASSRMTSGRGETQYF. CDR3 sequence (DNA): TGTGCCAGCAGCCGAATGACTAGCGGGAGGGGAGAGACCCAGTACTTC. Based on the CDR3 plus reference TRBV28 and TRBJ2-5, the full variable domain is DVKVTQSSRYLVKRTGEKVFLECVQDMDHENMFWYRQDPGLGLRLIYFSYDVKMKEKGDIPEGYSVSREKKERFSLILESASTNQTSMYLCASSRMTSGRGETQYFGPGTRLLVL.

CDR3 residues: CATSDAIAGISYNEQFF. CDR3 nucleotides: TGTGCCACCAGTGATGCCATCGCGGGAATCTCCTACAATGAGCAGTTCTTC. V is TRBV24-1 and J is TRBJ2-1; TRBD2 is a possible D gene (6 bases). The V and J ends lost 3 bases and 0 bases respectively, with 14 bases between them. Germline CDR1 is KGHDR and CDR2 is SFDVKD. The CDR3 has 17 amino acids.

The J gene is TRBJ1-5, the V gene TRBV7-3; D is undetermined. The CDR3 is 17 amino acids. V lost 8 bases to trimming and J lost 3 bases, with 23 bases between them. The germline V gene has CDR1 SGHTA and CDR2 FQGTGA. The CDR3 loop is CASPSRLAGRFNQPQHF. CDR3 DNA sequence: TGTGCCAGCCCCTCTCGGTTGGCGGGGAGGTTCAATCAGCCCCAGCATTTT.

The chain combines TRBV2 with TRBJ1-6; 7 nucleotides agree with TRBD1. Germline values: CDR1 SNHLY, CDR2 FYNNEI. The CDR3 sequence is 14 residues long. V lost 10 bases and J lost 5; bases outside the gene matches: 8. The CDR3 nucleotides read TGTGCCACCCGAGGGGACAGCAATAATTCACCCCTCCACTTT. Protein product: CATRGDSNNSPLHF.

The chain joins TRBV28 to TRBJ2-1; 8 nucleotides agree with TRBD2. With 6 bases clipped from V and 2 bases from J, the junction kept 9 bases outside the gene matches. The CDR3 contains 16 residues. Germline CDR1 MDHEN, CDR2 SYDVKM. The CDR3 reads CASRNSGISAYNEQFF. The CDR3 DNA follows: TGTGCCAGCAGAAATAGCGGGATCAGTGCCTACAATGAGCAGTTCTTC.

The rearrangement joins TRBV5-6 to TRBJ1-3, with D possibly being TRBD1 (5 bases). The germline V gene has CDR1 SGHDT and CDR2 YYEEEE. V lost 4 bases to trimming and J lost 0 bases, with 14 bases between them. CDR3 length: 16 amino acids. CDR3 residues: CASSITTVSSGNTIYF. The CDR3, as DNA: TGTGCCAGCAGCATCACGACAGTGTCCTCTGGAAACACCATATATTTT.

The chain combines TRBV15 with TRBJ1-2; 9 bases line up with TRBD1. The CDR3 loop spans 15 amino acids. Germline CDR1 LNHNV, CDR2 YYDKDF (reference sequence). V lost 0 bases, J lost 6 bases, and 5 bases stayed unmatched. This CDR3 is CATSRDTGGANGYTF. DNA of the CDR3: TGTGCCACCAGCAGAGATACAGGGGGCGCGAATGGCTACACCTTC.

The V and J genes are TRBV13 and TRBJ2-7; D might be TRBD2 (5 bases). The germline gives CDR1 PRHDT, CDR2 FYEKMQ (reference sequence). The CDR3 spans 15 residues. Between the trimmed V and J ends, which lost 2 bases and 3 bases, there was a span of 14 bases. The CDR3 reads CASSLPGSQNYEQYF. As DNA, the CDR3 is TGTGCCAGCAGCTTACCGGGGTCTCAAAACTACGAGCAGTACTTC.

The CDR3 loop reads CAWSVRSISTDTQYF. The CDR3 DNA sequence: TGTGCCTGGAGTGTAAGGAGCATAAGCACAGATACGCAGTATTTT. V usage is TRBV30 and J usage is TRBJ2-3, with D unresolved. CDR1 and CDR2 (germline): GTSNPN, SVGIG (reference sequence). Trimming removed 0 bases from V and 0 bases from J, with 10 bases in between. The CDR3 length is 15 residues.

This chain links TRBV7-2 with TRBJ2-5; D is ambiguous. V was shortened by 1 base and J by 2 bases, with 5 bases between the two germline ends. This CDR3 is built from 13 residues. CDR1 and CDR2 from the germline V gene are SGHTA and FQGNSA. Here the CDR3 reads CASSLELQETQYF. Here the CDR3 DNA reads TGTGCCAGCAGCTTAGAACTTCAAGAGACCCAGTACTTC.